Listed below are T cell receptor beta chains from one sample, sequenced in a study of immune cell composition in non-small cell lung cancer. Produced via immunoSEQ multiplex PCR; TCRdb's table is partial and in-frame only. The data show around 16,000 clones, 77% seen once. These data were likewise used in another study, on CD4 T cells in lung cancer.

Sequenced: non-adjacent lung tissue. The receptor source for this set is a human donor with non-small cell lung cancer. The CDR3 runs from the conserved cysteine through the conserved F or W. D genes are given only for firm matches. Clone size is shown for a subset of rows, as once, few, many or a class of expanded clone.

v_gene: TRBV28
abundance: once
d_gene: .
j_gene: TRBJ2-5
CDR3nt: TGTGCCAGCAGTTTTAATCTACTGCAAGAGACCCAGTACTTC
CDR3aa: CASSFNLLQETQYF

v_gene: TRBV7-9
abundance: .
d_gene: .
j_gene: TRBJ1-2
CDR3nt: TGTGCCAGCAGCTTTGGGGCCGGGAACTATGGCTACACCTTC
CDR3aa: CASSFGAGNYGYTF

v_gene: TRBV11-1
abundance: .
d_gene: .
j_gene: TRBJ2-1
CDR3nt: TGTGCCAGCAGCCAAGGCCGAAACAATGAGCAGTTCTTC
CDR3aa: CASSQGRNNEQFF

v_gene: TRBV19
abundance: .
d_gene: .
j_gene: TRBJ2-1
CDR3nt: TGTGCCTCCTTTCCGAATGAGCAGTTCTTC
CDR3aa: CASFPNEQFF

v_gene: TRBV7-2
abundance: .
d_gene: .
j_gene: TRBJ1-5
CDR3nt: TGTGCCAGCAGCTTAAATTGGGGGGGCAATCAGCCCCAGCATTTT
CDR3aa: CASSLNWGGNQPQHF

v_gene: TRBV15
abundance: .
d_gene: .
j_gene: TRBJ2-5
CDR3nt: TGTGCCACCAGCAGAGATCAGAGTGGGTTTGAGACCCAGTACTTC
CDR3aa: CATSRDQSGFETQYF

v_gene: TRBV27
abundance: .
d_gene: TRBD2
j_gene: TRBJ2-2
CDR3nt: TGTGCCAGCAGTCCGACTAGCGGGAGTGGCGGGGAGCTGTTTTTT
CDR3aa: CASSPTSGSGGELFF

v_gene: TRBV7-2
abundance: .
d_gene: TRBD2
j_gene: TRBJ2-1
CDR3nt: TGTGCCAGCACCTTAGCGGGGAATGAGCAGTTCTTC
CDR3aa: CASTLAGNEQFF

v_gene: TRBV11-2
abundance: once
d_gene: .
j_gene: TRBJ2-1
CDR3nt: TGTGCCAGCAGCTCAAACCCGAGGGTTGAGCAGTTCTTC
CDR3aa: CASSSNPRVEQFF

v_gene: TRBV5-4
abundance: .
d_gene: .
j_gene: TRBJ1-3
CDR3nt: TGTGCCAGCAGCTTGGCCGGAGGAAACACCATATATTTT
CDR3aa: CASSLAGGNTIYF

v_gene: TRBV7-2
abundance: .
d_gene: TRBD2
j_gene: TRBJ2-5
CDR3nt: TGTGCCAGCAGCCCACAGAGACTAGCGGGCAAAGAGACCCAGTACTTC
CDR3aa: CASSPQRLAGKETQYF

v_gene: TRBV30
abundance: .
d_gene: .
j_gene: TRBJ2-5
CDR3nt: TGTGCCTGGAGTGTAGGAGAGACCCAGTACTTC
CDR3aa: CAWSVGETQYF

v_gene: TRBV6-4
abundance: .
d_gene: .
j_gene: TRBJ2-2
CDR3nt: TGTGCCAGCAGTGATAAGCGGGTTAGTACCGGGGAGCTGTTTTTT
CDR3aa: CASSDKRVSTGELFF

v_gene: TRBV6-5
abundance: once
d_gene: TRBD1
j_gene: TRBJ1-6
CDR3nt: TGTGCCAGCAGTCAGGGGACAGGAGTGAGCACCCTCCACTTT
CDR3aa: CASSQGTGVSTLHF

v_gene: TRBV15
abundance: .
d_gene: .
j_gene: TRBJ1-5
CDR3nt: TGTGCCACCAGCAGAGATCTGGGTAGCAATCAGCCCCAGCATTTT
CDR3aa: CATSRDLGSNQPQHF

v_gene: TRBV5-5
abundance: .
d_gene: .
j_gene: TRBJ1-2
CDR3nt: TGTGCCAGCAGCTTGTTTCTAGTAGGCGGCTACACCTTC
CDR3aa: CASSLFLVGGYTF

v_gene: TRBV28
abundance: .
d_gene: .
j_gene: TRBJ1-2
CDR3nt: TGTGCCAGCAGCGACGGGCGGGACTATGGCTACACCTTC
CDR3aa: CASSDGRDYGYTF

v_gene: TRBV5-8
abundance: .
d_gene: TRBD2
j_gene: TRBJ2-2
CDR3nt: TGTGCCAGCAGCCAACTTCTAGCGGGGGACTACACCGGGGAGCTGTTTTTT
CDR3aa: CASSQLLAGDYTGELFF

v_gene: TRBV7-6
abundance: .
d_gene: .
j_gene: TRBJ1-1
CDR3nt: TGTGCCAGCAGCCAGATGGCCCTGGACAGCACTGAAGCTTTCTTT
CDR3aa: CASSQMALDSTEAFF

v_gene: TRBV4-3
abundance: .
d_gene: .
j_gene: TRBJ1-2
CDR3nt: TGCGCCAGCAGCCAACTAGGTGGCTACACCTTC
CDR3aa: CASSQLGGYTF

v_gene: TRBV7-6
abundance: .
d_gene: .
j_gene: TRBJ2-3
CDR3nt: TGTGCCAGCAGCTACCGACAGGAAGGGACAGATACGCAGTATTTT
CDR3aa: CASSYRQEGTDTQYF

v_gene: TRBV30
abundance: few
d_gene: TRBD1
j_gene: TRBJ2-1
CDR3nt: TGTGCCTGGAGTGAGGGGACAGCCATCTACAATGAGCAGTTCTTC
CDR3aa: CAWSEGTAIYNEQFF

v_gene: TRBV18
abundance: .
d_gene: .
j_gene: TRBJ1-3
CDR3nt: TGTGCCAGCTCAGACCAGGGCGGAAACACCATATATTTT
CDR3aa: CASSDQGGNTIYF

v_gene: TRBV2
abundance: .
d_gene: .
j_gene: TRBJ2-7
CDR3nt: TGTGCCAGCAGCTACTTTATCTACGAGCAGTACTTC
CDR3aa: CASSYFIYEQYF

v_gene: TRBV29-1
abundance: .
d_gene: .
j_gene: TRBJ1-2
CDR3nt: TGCAGCGCTGAAAATCCTAACACGGGTGGCTACACCTTC
CDR3aa: CSAENPNTGGYTF

v_gene: TRBV9
abundance: .
d_gene: .
j_gene: TRBJ1-1
CDR3nt: TGTGCCAGCAGCGTACGGATGGGGGCTGAAGCTTTCTTT
CDR3aa: CASSVRMGAEAFF

v_gene: TRBV7-9
abundance: .
d_gene: .
j_gene: TRBJ1-1
CDR3nt: TGTGCCAGCAGCTTAAATAGTGAAGCTTTCTTT
CDR3aa: CASSLNSEAFF

v_gene: TRBV20-1
abundance: .
d_gene: .
j_gene: TRBJ1-1
CDR3nt: TGCAGTGCTAGTGGGTCCGGTGAAGCTTTCTTT
CDR3aa: CSASGSGEAFF

v_gene: TRBV5-1
abundance: .
d_gene: .
j_gene: TRBJ2-3
CDR3nt: TGCGCCAGCAGCTTGGGGGCTCGTATTGGGGCAGATACGCAGTATTTT
CDR3aa: CASSLGARIGADTQYF

v_gene: TRBV5-4
abundance: few
d_gene: .
j_gene: TRBJ2-3
CDR3nt: TGTGCCAGCAGCTTGGTTCCCGCAGATACGCAGTATTTT
CDR3aa: CASSLVPADTQYF

v_gene: TRBV29-1
abundance: .
d_gene: TRBD1
j_gene: TRBJ1-1
CDR3nt: TGCAGCGTTAGGACAGGCTGGGAGAACACTGAAGCTTTCTTT
CDR3aa: CSVRTGWENTEAFF

v_gene: TRBV27
abundance: .
d_gene: .
j_gene: TRBJ1-2
CDR3nt: TGTGCCAGCAGTACCACTAACTATGGCTACACCTTC
CDR3aa: CASSTTNYGYTF

v_gene: TRBV4-1
abundance: .
d_gene: .
j_gene: TRBJ2-3
CDR3nt: TGCGCCAGCAGCCAAGGGAGGATAGCGGTTGCAGATACGCAGTATTTT
CDR3aa: CASSQGRIAVADTQYF

v_gene: TRBV18
abundance: .
d_gene: .
j_gene: TRBJ2-7
CDR3nt: TGTGCCAGCTCACCAGCGGCAGGCTACTCCTACGAGCAGTACTTC
CDR3aa: CASSPAAGYSYEQYF

v_gene: TRBV6-5
abundance: .
d_gene: .
j_gene: TRBJ1-1
CDR3nt: TGTGCCAGCACTATCAGACAGGCTGAAGCTTTCTTT
CDR3aa: CASTIRQAEAFF

v_gene: TRBV6-1
abundance: .
d_gene: TRBD1
j_gene: TRBJ1-6
CDR3nt: TGTGCCAGCAGTGAAGAGAGGGGGCAGGGGTGGGAACCCCTCCACTTT
CDR3aa: CASSEERGQGWEPLHF

v_gene: TRBV6-5
abundance: .
d_gene: .
j_gene: TRBJ1-1
CDR3nt: TGTGCCAGCAGTTACTCCTCTTCCGGCGGGGACACTGAAGCTTTCTTT
CDR3aa: CASSYSSSGGDTEAFF

v_gene: TRBV7-6
abundance: .
d_gene: .
j_gene: TRBJ1-2
CDR3nt: TGTGCCAGCAGCCAAGACACGAAGGGCTATGGCTACACCTTC
CDR3aa: CASSQDTKGYGYTF

v_gene: TRBV18
abundance: .
d_gene: .
j_gene: TRBJ2-7
CDR3nt: TGTGCCAGCTCACCTCCGCGAAGTTACGAGCAGTACTTC
CDR3aa: CASSPPRSYEQYF

v_gene: TRBV7-2
abundance: .
d_gene: .
j_gene: TRBJ2-1
CDR3nt: TGTGCCAGCAGCCAAAGCTCCTACAATGAGCAGTTCTTC
CDR3aa: CASSQSSYNEQFF

v_gene: TRBV19
abundance: .
d_gene: TRBD2
j_gene: TRBJ2-7
CDR3nt: TGTGCCAGTAGTATCCCGACTAGCGGGATACAGACCTACGAGCAGTACTTC
CDR3aa: CASSIPTSGIQTYEQYF

v_gene: TRBV7-8
abundance: .
d_gene: .
j_gene: TRBJ1-2
CDR3nt: TGTGCCAGCAGCTTAGACGGGTCCCCCAACTATGGCTACACCTTC
CDR3aa: CASSLDGSPNYGYTF

v_gene: TRBV7-9
abundance: .
d_gene: .
j_gene: TRBJ2-3
CDR3nt: TGTGCCAGCAGTTTTCCGGGACCTAGCCGCGCAGATACGCAGTATTTT
CDR3aa: CASSFPGPSRADTQYF

v_gene: TRBV5-4
abundance: medium-sized
d_gene: TRBD1
j_gene: TRBJ1-1
CDR3nt: TGTGCCAGCAGCCGGACAGGCGGGGATTGGAACACTGAAGCTTTCTTT
CDR3aa: CASSRTGGDWNTEAFF

v_gene: TRBV6-6
abundance: few
d_gene: TRBD1
j_gene: TRBJ2-7
CDR3nt: TGTGCCAGCAGGGACAGGGGATTCTACGAGCAGTACTTC
CDR3aa: CASRDRGFYEQYF

v_gene: TRBV7-2
abundance: once
d_gene: .
j_gene: TRBJ1-1
CDR3nt: TGTGCCAGCAGCTCGAAGGTGAACACTGAAGCTTTCTTT
CDR3aa: CASSSKVNTEAFF

v_gene: TRBV7-9
abundance: once
d_gene: TRBD1
j_gene: TRBJ1-5
CDR3nt: TGTGCCAGCAGCTTAACAACCGGGACAGGTTCGTTATATCAGCCCCAGCATTTT
CDR3aa: CASSLTTGTGSLYQPQHF

v_gene: TRBV7-9
abundance: .
d_gene: .
j_gene: TRBJ1-1
CDR3nt: TGTGCCAGCAGCTCCCCCCTGTCCGCTTTCTTT
CDR3aa: CASSSPLSAFF

v_gene: TRBV5-5
abundance: .
d_gene: TRBD2
j_gene: TRBJ2-7
CDR3nt: TGTGCCAGCAGCTTGGAAATAGCGGGGAATTCCTACGAGCAGTACTTC
CDR3aa: CASSLEIAGNSYEQYF

v_gene: TRBV2
abundance: .
d_gene: .
j_gene: TRBJ2-3
CDR3nt: TGTGCCAGCAGCGAGATTACGACTCTAGATACGCAGTATTTT
CDR3aa: CASSEITTLDTQYF

v_gene: TRBV19
abundance: once
d_gene: .
j_gene: TRBJ2-1
CDR3nt: TGTGCCAGTAGTAGAAGCAAGAATATGATCTACAATGAGCAGTTCTTC
CDR3aa: CASSRSKNMIYNEQFF

v_gene: TRBV19
abundance: .
d_gene: .
j_gene: TRBJ1-5
CDR3nt: TGTGCCAGTAGGCAGGGAGTAGGGAATCAGCCCCAGCATTTT
CDR3aa: CASRQGVGNQPQHF

v_gene: TRBV6-5
abundance: .
d_gene: TRBD1
j_gene: TRBJ1-4
CDR3nt: TGTGCCAGCAAGGGACAGGGACTCGGAAAACTGTTTTTT
CDR3aa: CASKGQGLGKLFF

v_gene: TRBV9
abundance: .
d_gene: .
j_gene: TRBJ1-3
CDR3nt: TGTGCCAGCAGCGTCTTCAGCGCTGGAAACACCATATATTTT
CDR3aa: CASSVFSAGNTIYF

v_gene: TRBV5-1
abundance: .
d_gene: TRBD1
j_gene: TRBJ2-4
CDR3nt: TGCGCCAGCAGCTCAGGACAGGGGAATGAGGGGGGGTACTTC
CDR3aa: CASSSGQGNEGGYF